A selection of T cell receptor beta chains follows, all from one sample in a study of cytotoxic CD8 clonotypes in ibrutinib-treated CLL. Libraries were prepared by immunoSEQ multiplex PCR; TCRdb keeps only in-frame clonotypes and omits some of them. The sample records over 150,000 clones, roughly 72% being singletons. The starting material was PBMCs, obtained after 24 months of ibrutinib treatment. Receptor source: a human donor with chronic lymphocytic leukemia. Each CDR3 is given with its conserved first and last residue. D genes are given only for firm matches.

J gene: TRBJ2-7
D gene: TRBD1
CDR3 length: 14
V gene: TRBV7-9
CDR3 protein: CASSFGTEGYEQYF

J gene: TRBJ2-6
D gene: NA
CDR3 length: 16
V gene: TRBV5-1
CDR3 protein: CASSLLIGSGANVLTF

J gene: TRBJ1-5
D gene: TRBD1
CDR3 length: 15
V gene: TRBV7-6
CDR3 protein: CASSPRGGDGQPQHF

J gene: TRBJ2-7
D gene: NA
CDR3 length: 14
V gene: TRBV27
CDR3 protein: CASSSWGATYEQYF

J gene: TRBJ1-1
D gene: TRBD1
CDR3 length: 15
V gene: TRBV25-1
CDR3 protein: CASSDPTGGNTEAFF

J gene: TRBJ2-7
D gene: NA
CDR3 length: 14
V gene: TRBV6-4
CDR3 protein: CASSVDRYSYEQYF

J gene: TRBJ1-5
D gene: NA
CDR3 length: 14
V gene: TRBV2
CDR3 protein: CASSVGQGFQPQHF

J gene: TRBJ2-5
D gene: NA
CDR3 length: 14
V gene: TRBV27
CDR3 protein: CASSFLGGGVTQYF

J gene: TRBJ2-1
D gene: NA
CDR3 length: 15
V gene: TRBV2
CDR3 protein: CASRGLAVVYNEQFF

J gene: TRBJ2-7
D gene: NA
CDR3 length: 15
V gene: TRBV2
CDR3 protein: CASSEVWVPSYEQYF

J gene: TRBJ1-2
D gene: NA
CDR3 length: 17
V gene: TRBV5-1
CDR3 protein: CASSGTFAAMLNYGYTF

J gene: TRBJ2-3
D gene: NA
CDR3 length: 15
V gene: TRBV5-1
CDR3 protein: CASSLSLPSTDTQYF

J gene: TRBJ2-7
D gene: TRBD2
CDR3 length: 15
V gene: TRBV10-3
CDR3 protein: CAISPLAGGSYEQYF

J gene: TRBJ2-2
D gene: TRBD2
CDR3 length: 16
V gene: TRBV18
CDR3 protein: CASSPLSGSNTGELFF

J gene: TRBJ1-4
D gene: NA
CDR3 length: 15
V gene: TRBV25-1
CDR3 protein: CASSEFGGGGEKLFF

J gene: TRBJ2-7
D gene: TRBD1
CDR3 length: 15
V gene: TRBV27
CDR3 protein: CASSSPTGWVNEQYF

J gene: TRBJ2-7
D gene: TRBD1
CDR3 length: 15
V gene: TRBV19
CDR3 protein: CASSSTGTGSYEQYF

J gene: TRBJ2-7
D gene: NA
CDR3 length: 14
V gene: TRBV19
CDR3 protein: CASSLRGFPYEQYF

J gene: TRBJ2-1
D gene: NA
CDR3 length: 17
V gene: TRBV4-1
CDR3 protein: CASSQRIQRLEYNEQFF

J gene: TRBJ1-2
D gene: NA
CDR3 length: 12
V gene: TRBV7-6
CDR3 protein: CASSPTNYGYTF

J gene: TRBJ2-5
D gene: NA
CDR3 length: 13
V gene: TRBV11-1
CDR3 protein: CASSRGTQETQYF

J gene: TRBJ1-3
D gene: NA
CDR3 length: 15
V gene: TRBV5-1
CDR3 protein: CASSLELSSGNTIYF

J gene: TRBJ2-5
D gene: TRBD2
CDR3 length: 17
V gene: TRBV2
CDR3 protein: CASSPGLAGARGETQYF

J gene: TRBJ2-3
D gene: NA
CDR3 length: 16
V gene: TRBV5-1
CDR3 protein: CASSLSERPYTDTQYF

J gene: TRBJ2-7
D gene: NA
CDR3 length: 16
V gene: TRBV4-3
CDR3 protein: CASSPALGTPSYEQYF

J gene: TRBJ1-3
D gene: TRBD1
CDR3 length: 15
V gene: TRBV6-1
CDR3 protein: CASSEDRASGNTIYF

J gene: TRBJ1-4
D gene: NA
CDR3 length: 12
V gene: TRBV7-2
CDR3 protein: CASSRTNEKLFF

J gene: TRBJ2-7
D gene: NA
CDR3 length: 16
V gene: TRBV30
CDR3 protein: CAWTPVSGMTSSEQYF

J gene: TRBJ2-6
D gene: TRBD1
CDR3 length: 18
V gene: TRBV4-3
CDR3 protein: CASSQSGGAPSGANVLTF

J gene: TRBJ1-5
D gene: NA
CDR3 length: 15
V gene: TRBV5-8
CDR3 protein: CASSFYRSDDQPQHF

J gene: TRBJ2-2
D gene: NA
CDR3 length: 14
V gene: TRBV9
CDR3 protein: CASSVLGVPGELFF

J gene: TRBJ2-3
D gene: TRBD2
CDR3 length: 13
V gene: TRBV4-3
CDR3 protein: CASSREGTSALYF

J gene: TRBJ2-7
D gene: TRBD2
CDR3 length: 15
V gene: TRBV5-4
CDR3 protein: CASSPTSGSIYEQYF

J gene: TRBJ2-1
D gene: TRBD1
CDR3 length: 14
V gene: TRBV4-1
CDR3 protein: CASSQVAGTGDGFF

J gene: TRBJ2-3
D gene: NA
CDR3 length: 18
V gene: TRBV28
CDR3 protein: CASTVTAEYPSSTDTQYF

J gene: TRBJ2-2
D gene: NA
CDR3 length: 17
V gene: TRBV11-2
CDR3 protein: CASSLGVLPGTAGELFF

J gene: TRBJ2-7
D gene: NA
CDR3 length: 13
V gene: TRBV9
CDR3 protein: CASSVGAGYEQYF